This T cell receptor beta chain comes out of a study of cytomegalovirus exposure and HLA in healthy donors. Study information: From 150 million to 200 million T cells, an earlier analysis saw 90 million to 130 million unique TCR beta sequences.

Study-level points and caveats: Confirmation in vitro established that three CMV-associated chains were specific for CMV antigens.

Researchers ran the PCR with 60 Vbeta and 13 Jbeta primers. TCRdb's table, derived via immunoSEQ multiplex PCR, lists solely in-frame clones and lacks some. Here the sample spans some 110,000 clones, 80% being singletons. The ends were cut back, 2 bases at V and 12 bases at J, with 25 bases in the middle. Germline CDR1 and CDR2: SGHTA and FQGNSA. This CDR3 comprises 17 residues. Details on this clone: Its target is not known.

The rearrangement joins TRBV7-2 to TRBJ1-4; D is possibly TRBD1 (5 bases). Sequencing was done on a sample of PBMCs. The clonotype originates from a man aged 25-45 years in good health and CMV-seropositive. CDR3 coding DNA: TGTGCCAGCAGCTTAAGTAAAGGCGGGGCTTCTCGTGGAGAACTGTTTTTT. Translation gives CASSLSKGGASRGELFF. The whole variable domain, remainder taken from reference TRBV7-2 and TRBJ1-4, is GAGVSQSPSNKVTEKGKDVELRCDPISGHTALYWYRQSLGQGLEFLIYFQGNSAPDKSGLPSDRFSAERTGGSVSTLTIQRTQQEDSAVYLCASSLSKGGASRGELFFGSGTQLSVL.